This TCR beta chain was sequenced in a study of Graves' ophthalmopathy and Graves' hyperthyroidism. Looking at the study overall: Peripheral blood collection took place at initial diagnosis, before any treatment.

The authors amplified TCR beta CDR3 regions, and they did so from RNA transcripts for repertoire sequencing. RT-PCR with HTBI primers came first, then second-round multiplex PCR. In TCRdb, the multiplex PCR reads were re-called with MiXCR into one record per CDR3 protein. Of hundreds of thousands of distinct CDR3 sequences listed, just over 40% are singletons. CDR1 and CDR2 from the germline V gene are SNHLY and FYNNEI. The V gene end was trimmed by 5 bases and the J gene end by 4 bases; junction bases not matched to a gene: 8. The CDR3 runs to 16 residues. Clinical symptoms, serum thyroxine, TRAb, thyroid ultrasound and orbital computed tomography formed the basis of diagnosis.

Sequenced input: peripheral blood. The origin of this receptor is an adult man with Graves' ophthalmopathy. V gene TRBV2 combines with J gene TRBJ2-2, with 9 nucleotides matching TRBD1. The CDR3 spells CASSYGTGITTGELFF. The CDR3 coding sequence is TGTGCCAGCAGTTACGGGACAGGGATTACCACCGGGGAGCTGTTTTTT.